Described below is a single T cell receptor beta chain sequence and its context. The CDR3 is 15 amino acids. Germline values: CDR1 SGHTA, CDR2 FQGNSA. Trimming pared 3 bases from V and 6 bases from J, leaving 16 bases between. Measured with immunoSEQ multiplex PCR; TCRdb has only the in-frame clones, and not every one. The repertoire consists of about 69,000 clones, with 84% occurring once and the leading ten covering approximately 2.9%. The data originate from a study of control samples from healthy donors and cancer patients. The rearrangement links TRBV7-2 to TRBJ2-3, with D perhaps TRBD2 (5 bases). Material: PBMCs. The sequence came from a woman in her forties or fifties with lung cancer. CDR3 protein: CASSFIAFPGDTQYF. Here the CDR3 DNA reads TGTGCCAGCAGCTTCATAGCGTTCCCCGGGGATACGCAGTATTTT.